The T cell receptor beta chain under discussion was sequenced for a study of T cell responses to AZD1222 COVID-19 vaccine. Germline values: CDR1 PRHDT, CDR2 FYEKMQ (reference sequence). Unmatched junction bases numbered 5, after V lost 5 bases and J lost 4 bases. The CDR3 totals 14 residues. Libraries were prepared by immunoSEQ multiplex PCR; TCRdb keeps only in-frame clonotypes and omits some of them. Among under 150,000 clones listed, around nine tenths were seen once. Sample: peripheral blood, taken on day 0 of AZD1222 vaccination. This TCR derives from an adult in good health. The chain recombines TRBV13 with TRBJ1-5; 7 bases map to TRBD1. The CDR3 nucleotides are TGTGCCAGCAGCCGGACAGGCGCAAATCAGCCCCAGCATTTT. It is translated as CASSRTGANQPQHF.